These 25 T cell receptor beta chains were all obtained from the same sample, sequenced in a study of T cells expressing NK-cell markers. For each CDR3 protein, TCRdb gives one entry from its re-call of the 5' RACE reads, without DNA. Here the sample table reports roughly 150,000 distinct CDR3 sequences. What was sequenced was blood T cells: a sorted CD56 or NKG2C T cell subset, CD4+ or CD8+ T cells, or bulk PBMC T cells (not recorded which). The origin of the receptors is a man aged 18-70 years in good health.

CDR3 region: CASSLFGGGRNTDTQYF. This rearrangement joins TRBV11-2 to TRBJ2-3; without DNA, the TCRdb call of TRBD1 cannot be checked. Germline V gives CDR1 SGHAT, CDR2 FQNNGV. This CDR3 contains 17 residues.

The chain joins TRBV4-1 to TRBJ2-7; TCRdb indicates TRBD1, and absent DNA this call remains unverified. The germline gives CDR1 MGHRA, CDR2 YSYEKL. The CDR3 length is 15 residues. The CDR3 loop reads CASSQLTGSPYEQYF.

The gene calls are TRBV19 and TRBJ2-7. Germline V gives CDR1 LNHDA, CDR2 SQIVND (reference sequence). The CDR3 sequence is 13 residues long. CDR3: CASSSQNSYEQYF.

V is TRBV6-1 and J is TRBJ2-2; TCRdb outputs TRBD1, but without DNA this stays unchecked. Germline-derived CDR1 and CDR2 are MNHNS and SASEGT. CDR3 size: 15 residues. This chain's CDR3 is CASTRTDRVSGELFF.

The V and J genes are TRBV9 and TRBJ2-3. The CDR3 runs 13 residues. Germline loops: CDR1 SGDLS, CDR2 YYNGEE. CDR3 sequence: CASSAPYTDTQYF. Based on the CDR3 plus reference TRBV9 and TRBJ2-3, the full variable domain is DSGVTQTPKHLITATGQRVTLRCSPRSGDLSVYWYQQSLDQGLQFLIQYYNGEERAKGNILERFSAQQFPDLHSELNLSSLELGDSALYFCASSAPYTDTQYFGPGTRLTVL.

The chain uses TRBV2 and TRBJ2-7; lacking DNA, the TRBD1 call made by TCRdb goes unchecked. Germline values: CDR1 SNHLY, CDR2 FYNNEI. The CDR3 has 13 amino acids. CDR3: CASSARDNYEQYF.

The chain uses TRBV29-1 and TRBJ1-2; the TCRdb D gene call, TRBD1, has no DNA to confirm it. CDR1 and CDR2 from the germline V gene are SQVTM and ANQGSEA. The CDR3 has 13 residues. CDR3 residues: CSAPGQGNLGYTF. Looking up the rest from reference TRBV29-1 and TRBJ1-2 gives the full variable domain: SAVISQKPSRDICQRGTSLTIQCQVDSQVTMMFWYRQQPGQSLTLIATANQGSEATYESGFVIDKFPISRPNLTFSTLTVSNMSPEDSSIYLCSAPGQGNLGYTFGSGTRLTVV.

The J gene is TRBJ1-4, the V gene TRBV12-3 or TRBV12-4. CDR3 size: 13 residues. This CDR3 is CAIKPVMDEKLFF.

V is TRBV6-1 and J is TRBJ2-3. This CDR3 has 15 amino acids. Germline CDR1 MNHNS, CDR2 SASEGT. The CDR3 is CASSEGAGSTDTQYF.

The chain joins TRBV24-1 to TRBJ2-7. Per the germline V gene, CDR1 is KGHDR and CDR2 is SFDVKD. CDR3 size: 12 residues. The CDR3: CATSDYGSVKYF.

This chain joins TRBV21-1 and TRBJ2-6; TCRdb returns TRBD1, unconfirmable since there is no DNA. TRBV21-1 is a listed pseudogene. This CDR3 region has 16 residues. The CDR3 protein is CASTLREGSGANVLTF.

The chain joins TRBV28 to TRBJ2-1; the TRBD2 assignment by TCRdb is unverifiable without DNA. The CDR3 length is 15 residues. Germline values: CDR1 MDHEN, CDR2 SYDVKM. The CDR3 here is CASSPTSFPYNEQFF.

This sequence joins TRBV29-1 and TRBJ1-2; TCRdb's D gene call, TRBD1, goes unchecked for lack of DNA. Germline-derived CDR1 and CDR2 are SQVTM and ANQGSEA. The CDR3 covers 13 residues. CDR3: CSVETDRAGGYTF.

J is TRBJ1-1 and V is TRBV6-4. Germline V CDR1 and CDR2: MRHNA, SNTAGT. There are 16 residues in the CDR3. The CDR3 sequence is CASSASTGRTRTEAFF.

The V and J genes are TRBV6-2 or TRBV6-3 and TRBJ2-5. This CDR3 comprises 14 residues. Germline loops: CDR1 MNHEY, CDR2 SVGEGT. This CDR3 reads CASSYSWLGETQYF.

The chain is built from TRBV7-6 and TRBJ2-6. The CDR3 contains 16 residues. The germline CDR1 and CDR2 sequences are SGHVS and FNYEAQ. The CDR3 here is CASSLTAFSGANVLTF.

The chain joins TRBV6-1 to TRBJ1-5; TCRdb's D call of TRBD1 is untestable without DNA. Germline CDR1 is MNHNS and CDR2 is SASEGT. The CDR3 consists of 15 residues. CDR3 in amino acids: CASLSGTGWNQPQHF.

J is TRBJ2-5 and V is TRBV5-4; TCRdb designates TRBD1, a call that cannot be tested without DNA. In germline, CDR1 is SGHNT, CDR2 YYREEE (reference sequence). The CDR3 sequence is 14 residues long. CDR3 loop: CASSLGTSLETQYF. Using reference TRBV5-4 and TRBJ2-5 for the parts outside the CDR3, the full variable domain is ETGVTQSPTHLIKTRGQQVTLRCSSQSGHNTVSWYQQALGQGPQFIFQYYREEENGRGNFPPRFSGLQFPNYSSELNVNALELDDSALYLCASSLGTSLETQYFGPGTRLLVL.

V and J are TRBV12-3 or TRBV12-4 and TRBJ1-2; no DNA is available, so the TRBD1 call from TCRdb remains unchecked. CDR3 length: 14 amino acids. CDR3 region: CASSLHRGTYGYTF.

This chain links TRBV15 with TRBJ1-6. The CDR3 consists of 14 residues. Germline V gives CDR1 LNHNV, CDR2 YYDKDF (reference sequence). The CDR3 region is CATSTDGSSKPLHF.

The chain links TRBV6-4 to TRBJ1-1. The CDR3 has 12 amino acids. Germline V gives CDR1 MRHNA, CDR2 SNTAGT. The CDR3 loop is CAGIWMNTEAFF.

The chain links TRBV3-1 to TRBJ1-1; TCRdb picks TRBD1, but there is no DNA to check that call. Germline V gives CDR1 LGHDT, CDR2 YNNKEL (reference sequence). CDR3 length: 17 residues. The CDR3 is CASSQAGVSPSNTEAFF.

This rearrangement joins TRBV10-3 to TRBJ1-1; the TRBD1 assignment by TCRdb is unverifiable without DNA. The CDR3 has 15 residues. CDR1 and CDR2 from the germline V gene are ENHRY and SYGVKD. The CDR3 loop is CAIRTGTGSHTEAFF.

The chain recombines TRBV13 with TRBJ1-6; TCRdb outputs TRBD1, but without DNA this stays unchecked. The CDR3 is made up of 18 amino acids. The V gene's germline CDR1 is PRHDT and CDR2 FYEKMQ (reference sequence). The CDR3 reads CASSLLGTGGLWNSPLHF.

The chain has TRBV7-9 and TRBJ2-5; TCRdb designates TRBD2, a call that cannot be tested without DNA. Germline V gene data show CDR1 as SEHNR and CDR2 as FQNEAQ (reference sequence). The CDR3 extends over 15 amino acids. CDR3 residues: CASNRLAGDQETQYF. Using reference TRBV7-9 and TRBJ2-5 for the parts outside the CDR3, the full variable domain is DTGVSQNPRHKITKRGQNVTFRCDPISEHNRLYWYRQTLGQGPEFLTYFQNEAQLEKSRLLSDRFSAERPKGSFSTLEIQRTEQGDSAMYLCASNRLAGDQETQYFGPGTRLLVL.